Shown below are 15 T cell receptor beta chains from a single sample sequenced in a study of blood T cells in healthy people across ages. A second about 7 to 11 cycle PCR used barcoded and J-beta primers. MiXCR, run by TCRdb on the 5' RACE reads, gives a single entry per CDR3 protein. The sample carries some 1.5 million distinct CDR3 sequences, 28% recorded once. Sequencing was performed on blood. Receptors were obtained from a young woman in good health.

This clonotype showed up many times. This sequence joins TRBV29-1 and TRBJ1-2; 10 nucleotides line up with TRBD1. CDR1 is SQVTM and CDR2 is ANQGSEA in the germline V gene. The CDR3 totals 15 residues. Trimming took 4 bases from V and 8 from J; bases not matched to a gene: 13. The CDR3 DNA reads as TGCAGCGTTGGGGACCGGGACAGGGGTGCTCGGGGCTACACCTTC. It yields the protein CSVGDRDRGARGYTF.

The sample holds a few counts of this clonotype. J is TRBJ2-3 and V is TRBV27; no clear D. The CDR3 consists of 15 residues. Trimming pared 7 bases from V and 0 bases from J, leaving 14 bases between. Per germline, CDR1 MNHEY and CDR2 SMNVEV (reference sequence). The DNA for the CDR3 is TGTGCCAGCACGGGTAGGACCGCTAGCACAGATACGCAGTATTTT. Its translation: CASTGRTASTDTQYF.

The chain couples TRBV4-1 to TRBJ2-3; 9 bases fit TRBD2. After removal of 5 bases from V and 4 bases from J, the junction contained 7 bases not matched to a gene. The V gene's germline CDR1 is MGHRA and CDR2 YSYEKL. The CDR3 is 15 residues long. The CDR3 DNA follows: TGCGCCAGCAGCGCAGCGGGGGGCTTTGCAGATACGCAGTATTTT. Residues: CASSAAGGFADTQYF.

This clonotype was seen more than once but under ten times. The V gene is TRBV4-3, the J gene TRBJ2-1, with a possible D match to TRBD2 (6 bases). The length of the CDR3 is 14 residues. Germline V gene sequence: CDR1 LGHNA, CDR2 YSLEER. Between the trimmed V and J ends, which lost 3 bases and 0 bases, there was a span of 6 bases. Written as DNA, the CDR3 is TGCGCCAGCAGCCACGGGAGCTCCTACAATGAGCAGTTCTTC. Translated: CASSHGSSYNEQFF.

This clonotype has only a few counts. This chain joins TRBV5-1 and TRBJ1-6; D unclear. The CDR3 is 15 amino acids. Trimming took off 3 bases at V and 6 bases at J, with 13 bases between the two ends. Germline CDR1 SGHRS, CDR2 YFSETQ. The chain's CDR3 is CASSSAGVTNSPLHF. The CDR3 DNA reads TGCGCCAGCAGCTCGGCAGGAGTTACTAATTCACCCCTCCACTTT.

This clonotype was observed a few times. The DNA for the CDR3 is TGCAGTGCTAGACCGGGACAGAATAACTATGGCTACACCTTC. Translated: CSARPGQNNYGYTF. V and J are TRBV20-1 and TRBJ1-2, with 7 bases identical to TRBD1. The ends lost 2 bases at V and 1 base at J; junction bases unmatched: 4. The CDR3 spans 14 residues. Germline CDR1 and CDR2: DFQATT and SNEGSKA (reference sequence).

CDR3 sequence (DNA): TGTGCCAGCAGTCCCGGGACAGGGGGTTCTCAGCCCCAGCATTTT. This codes for CASSPGTGGSQPQHF. The chain has TRBV12-3 or TRBV12-4 and TRBJ1-5, with TRBD1 matching over 11 bases. The CDR3 extends over 15 amino acids. With V trimmed by 5 bases and J by 6 bases, 6 bases remained unmatched.

A few counts support this clonotype. A read error is possible here, since a much larger clone lies one base away. V usage is TRBV12-3 or TRBV12-4 and J usage is TRBJ2-5, with 9 bases aligning to TRBD2. This CDR3 has 14 residues. V shed 8 bases and J 5 bases; nucleotides not matched to a gene: 9. DNA for the CDR3: TGTGCCAGCTTACCGAGACTAGCGGTCGAGACCCAGTACTTC. This sequence encodes CASLPRLAVETQYF.

This clonotype was seen a few times. V usage is TRBV7-6 and J usage is TRBJ1-1; no clear D gene. This CDR3 comprises 13 residues. Germline loops: CDR1 SGHVS, CDR2 FNYEAQ. V lost 4 bases, J lost 6 bases, and 12 bases lay in between. The CDR3 protein is CASSSPGKAEAFF. As DNA, the CDR3 is TGTGCCAGCAGCTCACCTGGGAAGGCTGAAGCTTTCTTT.

Ten or more counts support this clonotype. J is TRBJ2-1 and V is TRBV15; D is possibly TRBD1 or TRBD2 (5 bases each). CDR3 length equals 15 residues. Germline CDR1 is LNHNV and CDR2 is YYDKDF (reference sequence). Trimming shortened V by 5 bases and J by 1 base, and 12 bases separated the two germline ends. The CDR3: CATSGDPWSYNEQFF. The CDR3 coding sequence is TGTGCCACCAGCGGGGACCCCTGGTCCTACAATGAGCAGTTCTTC.

This clonotype was observed at least ten times. CDR3 in DNA: TGTGCCAGTACAAAGCATGAGCAGTTCTTC. Residues: CASTKHEQFF. This sequence joins TRBV12-3 or TRBV12-4 and TRBJ2-1; no reliable D call. Trimming pared 9 bases from V and 8 bases from J, leaving 8 bases between. The CDR3 consists of 10 residues.

The chain recombines TRBV20-1 with TRBJ1-6; a possible D gene is TRBD1 (5 bases). V lost 6 bases, J lost 7 bases, and 19 bases lay in between. The CDR3 contains 15 residues. CDR1 and CDR2 from the germline V gene are DFQATT and SNEGSKA (reference sequence). The CDR3 nucleotides read TGCAGTGCCCAAAGAAACGGGGCATCGAATTCACCCCTCCACTTT. Its protein product is CSAQRNGASNSPLHF.

In DNA, the CDR3 is TGTGCCAGCTCACCCCCCCGGACTAGCGGGGCAGATACGCAGTATTTT. Protein sequence: CASSPPRTSGADTQYF. V and J are TRBV18 and TRBJ2-3; the match to TRBD2 covers 12 bases. J was trimmed by 4 bases and V by 3 bases; bases with no gene match: 5. CDR1 and CDR2 (germline): KGHSH, LQKENI. This CDR3 is built from 16 residues.

This rearrangement joins TRBV18 to TRBJ1-2; 11 nucleotides match TRBD1. Germline-derived CDR1 and CDR2 are KGHSH and LQKENI. The CDR3 runs 15 residues. Trimming took 3 bases from V and 5 from J; bases not matched to a gene: 5. This CDR3 is CASSPDRGPLYGYTF. The CDR3 DNA reads TGTGCCAGCTCACCGGACAGGGGGCCGTTGTATGGCTACACCTTC.

V is TRBV5-6 and J is TRBJ2-1; TRBD2 matches 10 bases. J gave up 4 bases and V 2 bases, and 15 bases lay outside the gene matches. CDR1 SGHDT and CDR2 YYEEEE come from the germline V gene. The CDR3 contains 19 residues. Written as DNA, the CDR3 is TGTGCCAGCAGCTTTTTTTTTTTTAGCGGGGGGCCCCTTTACAATGAGCAGTTCTTC. This sequence encodes CASSFFFFSGGPLYNEQFF.